What follows are 9 T cell receptor beta chains derived from one specimen sequenced in a study of T cells in tumors after PD-1 blockade. Data came from immunoSEQ multiplex PCR; TCRdb stores just in-frame clones and leaves some out. The sample includes about 19,000 clones, roughly 80% of them seen just once. Sample: PBMCs, taken after anti-PD-1 therapy. These receptors all stem from a human donor with advanced basal cell or squamous cell carcinoma (not recorded which).

V and J are TRBV27 and TRBJ2-1; 9 nucleotides align to TRBD2. Germline trimming cut 3 bases from V and 0 bases from J; bases unmatched to any gene: 6. The germline CDR1 and CDR2 sequences are MNHEY and SMNVEV (reference sequence). There are 17 residues in the CDR3. The CDR3 spells CASSFLAGASSYNEQFF. CDR3 bases: TGTGCCAGCAGTTTCTTAGCGGGAGCTTCCTCCTACAATGAGCAGTTCTTC.

The rearrangement joins TRBV4-1 to TRBJ1-5; D gene uncertain. The CDR3 sequence is 15 residues long. Trimming stripped 1 base from V and 0 bases from J, with 7 bases between. From germline, CDR1 is MGHRA and CDR2 YSYEKL. In DNA, the CDR3 is TGCGCCAGCAGCCAAGGTAGACTTAGCAATCAGCCCCAGCATTTT. Translation gives CASSQGRLSNQPQHF.

The V call is TRBV5-1, the J call TRBJ2-5, with D maybe TRBD1 (6 bases). The CDR3 totals 13 residues. Germline CDR1 reads SGHRS; CDR2 reads YFSETQ. Trimming took off 0 bases at V and 9 bases at J, with 12 bases between the two ends. The DNA of the CDR3 is TGCGCCAGCAGCTTGGAGGGACCAGGGGCCCAGTACTTC. Residues: CASSLEGPGAQYF.

This clone was observed a handful of times. The rearrangement joins TRBV10-2 to TRBJ2-2; D may be TRBD1 or TRBD2 (5 bases each). Trimming removed 10 bases at V and 4 bases at J, with 22 bases between. The length of the CDR3 is 16 residues. The germline CDR1 and CDR2 sequences are WSHSY and SAAADI. CDR3: CATQVEGSRRTGELFF. The CDR3, as DNA: TGCGCCACCCAGGTAGAGGGGAGCCGTCGCACCGGGGAGCTGTTTTTT.

The gene calls are TRBV19 and TRBJ2-7, with TRBD1 matching 9 bases. Germline loops: CDR1 LNHDA, CDR2 SQIVND (reference sequence). The CDR3 is made up of 13 amino acids. V shed 5 bases and J 3 bases; nucleotides not matched to a gene: 2. The CDR3 spells CASSRQGGYEQYF. In DNA, the CDR3 is TGTGCCAGTAGTCGACAGGGGGGCTACGAGCAGTACTTC.

V usage is TRBV6-5 and J usage is TRBJ1-1; D is ambiguous. This CDR3 has 11 residues. Trimming stripped 6 bases from V and 10 bases from J, with 12 bases between. Germline V gene data show CDR1 as MNHEY and CDR2 as SVGAGI. The DNA for the CDR3 is TGTGCCAGCAGGCAGACGATAAGAGCTTTCTTT. It yields the protein CASRQTIRAFF.

CDR3 DNA: TGCAGCGCCGGTGGGCAGGATCAGCCCCAGCATTTT. As protein: CSAGGQDQPQHF. The chain recombines TRBV29-1 with TRBJ1-5, with D uncertain. Germline assignment: CDR1 SQVTM and CDR2 ANQGSEA. The CDR3 has 12 amino acids. The V end lost 7 bases, the J end lost 5 bases, and 12 bases lay between the germline ends.

The chain couples TRBV7-9 to TRBJ2-1; D perhaps matches TRBD2 (6 bases). CDR3 length equals 16 residues. Per germline, CDR1 SEHNR and CDR2 FQNEAQ (reference sequence). The ends were cut back, 2 bases at V and 0 bases at J, with 11 bases in the middle. CDR3 DNA sequence: TGTGCCAGCAGCTTATTGGCCGGGAGCTCCTACAATGAGCAGTTCTTC. It encodes CASSLLAGSSYNEQFF. Filled out from reference TRBV7-9 and TRBJ2-1, the complete variable domain reads DTGVSQNPRHKITKRGQNVTFRCDPISEHNRLYWYRQTLGQGPEFLTYFQNEAQLEKSRLLSDRFSAERPKGSFSTLEIQRTEQGDSAMYLCASSLLAGSSYNEQFFGPGTRLTVL.

This clone turned up a few times. CDR3 amino acids: CAISGTGGDGNTIYF. The DNA of the CDR3 is TGTGCCATCAGTGGGACAGGGGGCGATGGAAACACCATATATTTT. This chain uses TRBV10-3 with TRBJ1-3; 11 positions match TRBD1. J lost 3 bases, V lost 4 bases, and 2 bases had no gene match. The CDR3 length is 15 residues. Germline V lookup: CDR1 ENHRY, CDR2 SYGVKD.